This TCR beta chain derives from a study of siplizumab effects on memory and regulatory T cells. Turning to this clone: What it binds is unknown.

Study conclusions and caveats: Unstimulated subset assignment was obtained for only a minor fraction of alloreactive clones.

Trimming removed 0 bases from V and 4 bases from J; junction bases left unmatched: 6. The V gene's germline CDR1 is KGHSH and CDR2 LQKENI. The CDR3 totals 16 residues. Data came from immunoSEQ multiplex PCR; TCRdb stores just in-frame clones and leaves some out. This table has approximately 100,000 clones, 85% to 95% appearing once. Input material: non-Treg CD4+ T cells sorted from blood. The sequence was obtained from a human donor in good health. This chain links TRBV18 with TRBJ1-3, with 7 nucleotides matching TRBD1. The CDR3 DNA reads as TGTGCCAGCTCACCACCGAACAGGGGTTCGGGAAACACCATATATTTT. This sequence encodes CASSPPNRGSGNTIYF.